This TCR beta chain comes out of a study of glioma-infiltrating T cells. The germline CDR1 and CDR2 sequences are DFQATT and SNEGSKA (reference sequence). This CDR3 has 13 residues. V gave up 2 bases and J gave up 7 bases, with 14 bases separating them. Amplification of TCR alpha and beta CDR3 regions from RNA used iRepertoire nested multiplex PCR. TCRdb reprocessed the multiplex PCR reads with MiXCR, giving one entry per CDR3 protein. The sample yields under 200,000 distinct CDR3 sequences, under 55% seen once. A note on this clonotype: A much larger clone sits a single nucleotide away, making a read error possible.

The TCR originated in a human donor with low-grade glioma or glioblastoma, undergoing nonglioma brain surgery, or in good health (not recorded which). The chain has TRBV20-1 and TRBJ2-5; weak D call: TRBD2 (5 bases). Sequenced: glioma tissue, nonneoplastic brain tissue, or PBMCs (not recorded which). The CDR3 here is CSARKRTVGTQYF. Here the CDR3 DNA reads TGCAGTGCTAGAAAAAGGACTGTTGGGACCCAGTACTTC.